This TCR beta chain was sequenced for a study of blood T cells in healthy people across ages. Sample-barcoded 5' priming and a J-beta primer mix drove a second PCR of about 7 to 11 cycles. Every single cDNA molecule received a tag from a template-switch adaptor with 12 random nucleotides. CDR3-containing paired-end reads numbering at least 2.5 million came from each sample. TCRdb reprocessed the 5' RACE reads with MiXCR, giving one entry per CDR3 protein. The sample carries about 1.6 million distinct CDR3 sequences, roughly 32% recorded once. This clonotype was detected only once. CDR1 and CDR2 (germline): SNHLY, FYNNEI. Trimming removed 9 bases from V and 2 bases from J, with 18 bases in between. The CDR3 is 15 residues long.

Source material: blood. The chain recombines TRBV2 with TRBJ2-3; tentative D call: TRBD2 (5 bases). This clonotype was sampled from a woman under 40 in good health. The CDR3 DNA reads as TGTGCCAGACGTAGAATGGCGGGTCCCACAGATACGCAGTATTTT. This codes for CARRRMAGPTDTQYF. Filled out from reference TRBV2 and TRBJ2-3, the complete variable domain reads EPEVTQTPSHQVTQMGQEVILRCVPISNHLYFYWYRQILGQKVEFLVSFYNNEISEKSEIFDDQFSVERPDGSNFTLKIRSTKLEDSAMYFCARRRMAGPTDTQYFGPGTRLTVL.